The next 28 T cell receptor beta chains were all read from a single sample in a study of blood T cell repertoires in COVID-19. Libraries were prepared by immunoSEQ multiplex PCR; TCRdb keeps only in-frame clonotypes and omits some of them. Found here are some 110,000 clones, 75% to 90% of them singletons; the top ten hold 0.8% to 1%. Specimen: peripheral blood. These receptor sequences come from a woman aged 70 to 79 with acute or convalescent COVID-19.

This clone was detected only a few times. The chain carries TRBV19 and TRBJ1-1, with D maybe TRBD1 (5 bases). Looked up from germline, CDR1 is LNHDA and CDR2 is SQIVND (reference sequence). V dropped 11 bases and J dropped 1 base, with 11 bases sitting between them. The CDR3 is made up of 12 amino acids. The CDR3 loop reads CAATTGNTEAFF. Written as DNA, the CDR3 is TGTGCCGCAACTACAGGGAACACTGAAGCTTTCTTT.

The rearrangement joins TRBV12-3 or TRBV12-4 to TRBJ1-6; D is unclear. V shed 3 bases and J shed 13 bases, with 13 bases lying between them. The CDR3 runs 13 residues. CDR3 nucleotide sequence: TGTGCCAGCAGTTTGCCGGGATTTGGCCCCCTCCACTTT. This sequence encodes CASSLPGFGPLHF.

The V call is TRBV7-9, the J call TRBJ2-7, with 7 bases aligning to TRBD2. The CDR3 runs to 14 residues. Germline values: CDR1 SEHNR, CDR2 FQNEAQ (reference sequence). V was pared by 5 bases and J by 2 bases, with 6 bases of the junction left unmatched. The CDR3 sequence is CASSDPGGAYEQYF. CDR3 coding DNA: TGTGCCAGCAGCGACCCTGGGGGGGCCTACGAGCAGTACTTC. Combining the CDR3 with reference TRBV7-9 and TRBJ2-7 gives the whole variable domain DTGVSQNPRHKITKRGQNVTFRCDPISEHNRLYWYRQTLGQGPEFLTYFQNEAQLEKSRLLSDRFSAERPKGSFSTLEIQRTEQGDSAMYLCASSDPGGAYEQYFGPGTRLTVT.

This chain uses TRBV15 with TRBJ2-7; 10 nucleotides align to TRBD2. Germline V gene sequence: CDR1 LNHNV, CDR2 YYDKDF (reference sequence). Trimming cost V 6 bases and J 4 bases; bases outside gene matches: 9. The CDR3 extends over 15 amino acids. CDR3 loop: CATSITSGVGYEQYF. The CDR3 region has the DNA TGTGCCACCAGTATTACTAGCGGGGTGGGATACGAGCAGTACTTC. The complete variable domain, with remaining parts taken from reference TRBV15 and TRBJ2-7, reads DAMVIQNPRYQVTQFGKPVTLSCSQTLNHNVMYWYQQKSSQAPKLLFHYYDKDFNNEADTPDNFQSRRPNTSFCFLDIRSPGLGDTAMYLCATSITSGVGYEQYFGPGTRLTVT.

The chain uses TRBV5-6 and TRBJ1-3; TRBD1 matches 11 bases. Germline V gives CDR1 SGHDT, CDR2 YYEEEE. The CDR3 sequence is 16 residues long. V gave up 3 bases and J gave up 4 bases; unmatched junction bases: 6. CDR3 sequence: CASSSGQGAKGNTIYF. Written as DNA, the CDR3 is TGTGCCAGCAGCTCCGGACAGGGGGCGAAAGGAAACACCATATATTTT.

This chain connects TRBV10-3 to TRBJ2-7; TRBD2 matches at 12 bases. The V segment lost 10 bases and the J segment 4 bases; nucleotides outside the gene matches: 5. CDR1 ENHRY and CDR2 SYGVKD come from the germline V gene. The CDR3 extends over 13 amino acids. This CDR3 is CATRLAGDYEQYF. The CDR3 nucleotides are TGTGCCACCCGACTAGCGGGGGATTACGAGCAGTACTTC.

V usage is TRBV30 and J usage is TRBJ2-3; unclear D gene. CDR1 is GTSNPN and CDR2 is SVGIG in the germline V gene (reference sequence). Trimming removed 0 bases at V and 0 bases at J, with 4 bases between. The CDR3 is 13 residues long. CDR3 in DNA: TGTGCCTGGAGTGTACGGAGCACAGATACGCAGTATTTT. Its protein product is CAWSVRSTDTQYF.

DNA for the CDR3: TGTGCCATCAGTGAGTCGAGAGGGCTTGAAAAACTGTTTTTT. It encodes CAISESRGLEKLFF. The chain uses TRBV10-3 and TRBJ1-4; D is unresolved. The CDR3 loop spans 14 amino acids. Germline-derived CDR1 and CDR2 are ENHRY and SYGVKD. Trimming shortened V by 0 bases and J by 7 bases, and 9 bases separated the two germline ends.

This chain joins TRBV4-2 and TRBJ2-7, with 7 bases matching TRBD2. The germline V gene has CDR1 LGHNA and CDR2 YNFKEQ. J was trimmed by 1 base and V by 0 bases; bases with no gene match: 12. The CDR3 is 18 amino acids. This CDR3 reads CASSQDRSLVGGSYEQYF. In DNA, the CDR3 is TGTGCCAGCAGCCAAGATCGGTCCCTCGTGGGAGGGTCCTACGAGCAGTACTTC.

V gene TRBV2 combines with J gene TRBJ2-5; the match to TRBD2 covers 10 bases. Trimming removed 7 bases from V and 1 base from J; junction bases left unmatched: 18. CDR3 length: 19 amino acids. The V gene's germline CDR1 is SNHLY and CDR2 FYNNEI. The CDR3 spells CASNIDVGTSALTQETQYF. The CDR3 DNA reads as TGTGCCAGCAATATCGACGTCGGGACTAGCGCGTTAACCCAAGAGACCCAGTACTTC.

This chain uses TRBV9 with TRBJ2-3; 10 bases map to TRBD2. Germline loops: CDR1 SGDLS, CDR2 YYNGEE. The CDR3 contains 16 residues. Trimming at V came to 2 bases and at J to 0 bases, leaving 3 bases not matched to a gene. The DNA for the CDR3 is TGTGCCAGCAGCGTCTTACTAGCGGGGAGCACAGATACGCAGTATTTT. Protein: CASSVLLAGSTDTQYF.

The rearrangement uses TRBV5-4 and TRBJ1-2; 12 bases fit TRBD1. V lost 4 bases to trimming and J lost 8 bases; unmatched junction nucleotides: 6. This CDR3 region has 14 residues. CDR1 and CDR2 from the germline V gene are SGHNT and YYREEE (reference sequence). This CDR3 reads CASSVAGTGGGYTF. In DNA, the CDR3 is TGTGCCAGCAGCGTCGCCGGGACAGGGGGCGGCTACACCTTC.

The V and J genes are TRBV29-1 and TRBJ1-1; possible D gene TRBD1, 5 bases. The CDR3 covers 14 residues. CDR1 is SQVTM, CDR2 ANQGSEA, per germline. Trimming stripped 5 bases from V and 0 bases from J, with 13 bases between. The CDR3 DNA sequence: TGCAGCGTTAACGTTTACAGGATGAACACTGAAGCTTTCTTT. It encodes CSVNVYRMNTEAFF.

The gene calls are TRBV6-5 and TRBJ2-2; 10 bases are shared with TRBD2. Unmatched junction bases numbered 3, after V lost 7 bases and J lost 1 base. In germline, CDR1 is MNHEY, CDR2 SVGAGI. This CDR3 is built from 15 residues. DNA for the CDR3: TGTGCCAGCATTAGCGGGGGGCAGAACACCGGGGAGCTGTTTTTT. The encoded protein is CASISGGQNTGELFF.

This clone was picked up a small number of times. The chain combines TRBV19 with TRBJ2-3; 9 bases align to TRBD1. Losses at the gene ends were 5 bases for V and 4 bases for J; bases not matched to a gene: 7. CDR3 length: 15 residues. Germline V lookup: CDR1 LNHDA, CDR2 SQIVND (reference sequence). The CDR3 sequence: CASSFGTGLADTQYF. DNA of the CDR3: TGTGCCAGTAGTTTCGGGACAGGGTTGGCAGATACGCAGTATTTT.

V and J are TRBV29-1 and TRBJ2-3; 8 bases fit TRBD2. The trim removed 8 bases at V and 2 bases at J, leaving 6 bases unmatched. The CDR3 extends over 13 amino acids. Germline V gene lookup returns CDR1 SQVTM and CDR2 ANQGSEA. CDR3 nucleotide sequence: TGCAGCCCGACTAGCGTGACCACAGATACGCAGTATTTT. Amino acids: CSPTSVTTDTQYF.

The chain carries TRBV24-1 and TRBJ2-2; tentative D call: TRBD2 (6 bases). The CDR3 loop spans 18 amino acids. The V and J ends lost 1 base and 5 bases respectively, with 19 bases between them. Per the germline V gene, CDR1 is KGHDR and CDR2 is SFDVKD. In nucleotides, the CDR3 is TGTGCCACCAGTGATTTCCGAACTGCGGGACGAGGTACCGGGGAGCTGTTTTTT. Translating gives CATSDFRTAGRGTGELFF.

The gene calls are TRBV3-1 (or the pseudogene TRBV3-2) and TRBJ2-2; D is ambiguous. There are 15 residues in the CDR3. The germline V and J ends were trimmed by 3 bases and 4 bases, with 12 bases remaining between them. The V gene's germline CDR1 is LGHDT and CDR2 YNNKEL (reference sequence). As DNA, the CDR3 is TGTGCCAGCAGCCAGATCAGCGTAACCACCGGGGAGCTGTTTTTT. Protein product: CASSQISVTTGELFF.

The rearrangement joins TRBV5-1 to TRBJ2-7; 11 bases match TRBD2. Germline trimming cut 0 bases from V and 3 bases from J; bases unmatched to any gene: 5. The CDR3 is 16 amino acids. Per the germline V gene, CDR1 is SGHRS and CDR2 is YFSETQ. DNA for the CDR3: TGCGCCAGCAGCTTGGCCGGACTAGCGGGTCTCTACGAGCAGTACTTC. As protein: CASSLAGLAGLYEQYF.

CDR3 residues: CASARGGQPQHF. The CDR3 nucleotides are TGTGCCAGCGCCCGGGGGGGTCAGCCCCAGCATTTT. This rearrangement joins TRBV12-3 or TRBV12-4 to TRBJ1-5; possible D gene TRBD1, 5 bases. V was clipped by 8 bases and J by 6 bases, with 11 bases between them. This CDR3 comprises 12 residues.

The chain couples TRBV9 to TRBJ1-4, with D uncertain. Germline V gene sequence: CDR1 SGDLS, CDR2 YYNGEE. The CDR3 is 12 residues long. Trimming cost V 2 bases and J 6 bases, with 5 bases left between them. Written as DNA, the CDR3 is TGTGCCAGCAGCGTCTCGGATGAAAAACTGTTTTTT. The encoded protein is CASSVSDEKLFF.

The chain is built from TRBV19 and TRBJ1-1; D is undetermined. The CDR3 length is 13 residues. CDR1 and CDR2 from the germline V gene are LNHDA and SQIVND (reference sequence). Trimming left V 1 base short and J 3 bases short, with 6 bases between. The CDR3 sequence: CASSIVQDTEAFF. The CDR3 region has the DNA TGTGCCAGTAGTATAGTCCAGGACACTGAAGCTTTCTTT.

The chain links TRBV5-1 to TRBJ1-1, with 9 bases that match TRBD1. V lost 0 bases, J lost 4 bases, and 4 bases stayed unmatched. This CDR3 spans 15 amino acids. CDR1 and CDR2 (germline): SGHRS, YFSETQ. The CDR3 loop is CASSLGQGGVTEAFF. CDR3 coding DNA: TGCGCCAGCAGCTTGGGACAGGGGGGCGTCACTGAAGCTTTCTTT.

In DNA, the CDR3 is TGTGCCAGCAGTTTACAGACAGGGGGCGATGAAAAACTGTTTTTT. Its translation is CASSLQTGGDEKLFF. This rearrangement joins TRBV7-6 to TRBJ1-4; 10 bases map to TRBD1. CDR1 SGHVS and CDR2 FNYEAQ come from the germline V gene. This CDR3 is built from 15 residues. The junction had 7 bases not matched to a gene; V was cut back by 6 bases and J by 6 bases. The entire variable domain, with the rest obtained from reference TRBV7-6 and TRBJ1-4, is as follows: GAGVSQSPRYKVTKRGQDVALRCDPISGHVSLYWYRQALGQGPEFLTYFNYEAQQDKSGLPNDRFSAERPEGSISTLTIQRTEQRDSAMYRCASSLQTGGDEKLFFGSGTQLSVL.

The rearrangement joins TRBV5-1 to TRBJ1-1; D is uncertain. Looked up from germline, CDR1 is SGHRS and CDR2 is YFSETQ. The CDR3 sequence is 14 residues long. Deletions cut 0 bases from V and 1 base from J, with 7 bases between. In DNA form, the CDR3 reads TGCGCCAGCAGCTTGGACAGCCAGAACACTGAAGCTTTCTTT. It translates to CASSLDSQNTEAFF.

This clone has more than one count but fewer than ten. The J gene is TRBJ1-5, the V gene TRBV28, with 10 bases lining up with TRBD1. Germline assignment: CDR1 MDHEN and CDR2 SYDVKM. V shed 11 bases and J 11 bases; nucleotides not matched to a gene: 12. This CDR3 region has 13 residues. The CDR3 nucleotides are TGTGCCGGAGGGACAGGGGCCCTATCAGCCCAGCATTTT. Protein: CAGGTGALSAQHF.

The chain recombines TRBV18 with TRBJ1-3; D is unresolved. The germline gives CDR1 KGHSH, CDR2 LQKENI. The CDR3 has 16 residues. The V gene lost 3 bases and the J gene lost 0 bases, with 12 bases spanning the gap. The chain's CDR3 is CASSPQATLSGNTIYF. In DNA, the CDR3 is TGTGCCAGCTCACCCCAGGCCACGCTCTCTGGAAACACCATATATTTT.

This clone came up once. The chain carries TRBV24-1 and TRBJ2-7; D possibly corresponds to TRBD2 (6 bases). The CDR3 has 15 residues. V was trimmed by 3 bases and J by 4 bases, leaving 15 bases between them. Germline V CDR1 and CDR2: KGHDR, SFDVKD. This CDR3 is CATSDTGSGSYEQYF. The CDR3 region has the DNA TGTGCCACCAGTGATACCGGGAGCGGTTCGTACGAGCAGTACTTC.